These T cell receptor beta chains were read from a single sample in a study of cytomegalovirus exposure and HLA in healthy donors. TCRdb keeps only in-frame clones here, not all; method: immunoSEQ multiplex PCR. Of fewer than 150,000 clones detected, 75% to 90% appear once; the ten largest clones hold approximately 1.1%. Material for sequencing was PBMCs. All receptors derive from a female donor in good health and CMV-seronegative. Both conserved end residues are part of each CDR3. The D gene is left open where the match is weak. Clone size is given for some rows only: seen once, a few or many times, or a class if the clone is expanded.

d_call	clone_size	j_call	v_call	cdr3_aa	cdr3_nt
TRBD2	NA	TRBJ2-7	TRBV5-6	CASSLDPLAGGPSSYEQYF	TGTGCCAGCAGCTTGGATCCCCTCGCGGGAGGGCCTAGCTCCTACGAGCAGTACTTC
TRBD2	NA	TRBJ2-1	TRBV9	CASSGPGTSGRGGAYNEQFF	TGTGCCAGCAGCGGGCCTGGGACTAGCGGGAGGGGGGGCGCCTACAATGAGCAGTTCTTC
TRBD1	NA	TRBJ2-7	TRBV5-1	CASSGTGLHEQYF	TGCGCCAGCAGCGGGACAGGGCTCCACGAGCAGTACTTC
TRBD2	NA	TRBJ2-3	TRBV7-3	CASSLGSGRSTDTQYF	TGTGCCAGCAGCTTAGGTAGCGGGAGGAGCACAGATACGCAGTATTTT
NA	NA	TRBJ1-5	TRBV5-3	CARSPYRTDSNQPQHF	TGTGCCAGAAGCCCCTACCGGACAGATAGCAATCAGCCCCAGCATTTT
NA	few	TRBJ2-3	TRBV5-1	CASSAMSSGDTQYF	TGCGCCAGCAGCGCGATGTCCTCGGGGGATACGCAGTATTTT
TRBD2	once	TRBJ2-2	TRBV4-2	CASSQEAGVTGELFF	TGTGCCAGCAGCCAAGAAGCGGGAGTAACCGGGGAGCTGTTTTTT
NA	NA	TRBJ1-1	TRBV25-1	CASSEGFPGSTEAFF	TGTGCCAGCAGTGAAGGGTTTCCGGGGAGCACTGAAGCTTTCTTT
NA	NA	TRBJ2-7	TRBV5-6	CASSPRPQSSYEQYF	TGTGCCAGCAGCCCCAGGCCTCAGAGCTCCTACGAGCAGTACTTC
TRBD2	NA	TRBJ2-1	TRBV5-1	CASSLGLAGGYNEQFF	TGCGCCAGCAGCTTGGGACTAGCGGGAGGCTACAATGAGCAGTTCTTC
NA	NA	TRBJ1-2	TRBV7-9	CASSPRAGQDYGYTF	TGTGCCAGCAGCCCCCGGGCAGGGCAGGACTATGGCTACACCTTC
NA	NA	TRBJ2-3	TRBV4-1	CASSQDIGTDTQYF	TGCGCCAGCAGCCAAGATATCGGCACAGATACGCAGTATTTT
NA	NA	TRBJ1-1	TRBV6-5	CASSYSQLNTEAFF	TGTGCCAGCAGTTACTCACAGTTGAACACTGAAGCTTTCTTT
TRBD2	few	TRBJ2-3	TRBV7-8	CASSSTGLAGGSTDTQYF	TGTGCCAGCAGCTCAACCGGACTAGCGGGAGGGTCCACAGATACGCAGTATTTT
NA	NA	TRBJ1-1	TRBV27	CASRTSRGSGEAFF	TGTGCCAGCAGGACTTCCAGGGGCAGTGGGGAAGCTTTCTTT
NA	NA	TRBJ2-3	TRBV6-5	CASSYVGATDTQYF	TGTGCCAGCAGTTATGTGGGAGCCACAGATACGCAGTATTTT
NA	NA	TRBJ2-7	TRBV27	CASSFGYEQYF	TGTGCCAGCAGTTTCGGGTACGAGCAGTACTTC
NA	NA	TRBJ2-7	TRBV6-5	CAGAYEQYF	TGTGCCGGAGCCTACGAGCAGTACTTC
TRBD2	NA	TRBJ2-3	TRBV5-1	CASSLASGRVTDTQYF	TGCGCCAGCAGCTTGGCTAGCGGGAGGGTTACAGATACGCAGTATTTT
NA	NA	TRBJ1-2	TRBV10-1	CASSPRGNYGYTF	TGCGCCAGCAGCCCCCGAGGGAACTATGGCTACACCTTC
NA	NA	TRBJ1-2	TRBV2	CASSVEGIYGYTF	TGTGCCAGCAGTGTCGAGGGTATCTATGGCTACACCTTC
TRBD2	NA	TRBJ2-3	TRBV9	CASSPPLSGRAPDTQYF	TGTGCCAGCAGCCCCCCCCTCAGCGGGAGGGCCCCAGATACGCAGTATTTT
TRBD1	NA	TRBJ1-4	TRBV28	CASSPNRGLGEKLFF	TGTGCCAGCAGTCCCAACAGGGGGCTCGGTGAAAAACTGTTTTTT
NA	NA	TRBJ2-7	TRBV25-1	CASSANGLGPSSYEQYF	TGTGCCAGCAGTGCGAATGGGTTGGGGCCGTCCTCCTACGAGCAGTACTTC
TRBD1	NA	TRBJ2-5	TRBV4-1	CASSHLGQGAETQYF	TGCGCCAGCAGCCACTTGGGACAGGGGGCAGAGACCCAGTACTTC
TRBD1	NA	TRBJ1-2	TRBV28	CASSPGQGSFYGYTF	TGTGCCAGCAGTCCCGGACAGGGGTCTTTCTATGGCTACACCTTC
TRBD2	NA	TRBJ2-7	TRBV2	CASSGGGRGREQYF	TGTGCCAGCAGTGGGGGAGGGAGGGGACGCGAGCAGTACTTC